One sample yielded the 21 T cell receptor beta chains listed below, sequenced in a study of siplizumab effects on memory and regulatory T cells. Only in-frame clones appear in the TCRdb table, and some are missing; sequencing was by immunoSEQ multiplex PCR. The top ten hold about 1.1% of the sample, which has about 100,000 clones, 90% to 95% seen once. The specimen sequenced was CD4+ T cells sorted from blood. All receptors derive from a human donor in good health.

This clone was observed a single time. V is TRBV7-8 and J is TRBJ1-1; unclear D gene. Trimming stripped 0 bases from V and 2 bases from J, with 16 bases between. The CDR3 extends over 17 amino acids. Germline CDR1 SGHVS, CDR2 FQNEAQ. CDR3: CASSLARRFQANTEAFF. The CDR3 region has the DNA TGTGCCAGCAGCTTAGCGCGCAGGTTTCAGGCTAACACTGAAGCTTTCTTT.

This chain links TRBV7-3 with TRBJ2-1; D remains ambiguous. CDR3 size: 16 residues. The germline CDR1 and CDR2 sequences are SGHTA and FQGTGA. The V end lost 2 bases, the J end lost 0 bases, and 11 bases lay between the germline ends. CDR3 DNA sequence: TGTGCCAGCAGCTTAGTCCGGCGCAGCTCCTACAATGAGCAGTTCTTC. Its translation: CASSLVRRSSYNEQFF.

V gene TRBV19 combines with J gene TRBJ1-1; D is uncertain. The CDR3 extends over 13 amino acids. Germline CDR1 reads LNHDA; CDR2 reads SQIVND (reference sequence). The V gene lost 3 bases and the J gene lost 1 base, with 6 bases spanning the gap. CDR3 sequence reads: CASSMWPNTEAFF. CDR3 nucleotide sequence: TGTGCCAGTAGTATGTGGCCGAACACTGAAGCTTTCTTT. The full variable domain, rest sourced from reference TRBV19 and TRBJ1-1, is DGGITQSPKYLFRKEGQNVTLSCEQNLNHDAMYWYRQDPGQGLRLIYYSQIVNDFQKGDIAEGYSVSREKKESFPLTVTSAQKNPTAFYLCASSMWPNTEAFFGQGTRLTVV.

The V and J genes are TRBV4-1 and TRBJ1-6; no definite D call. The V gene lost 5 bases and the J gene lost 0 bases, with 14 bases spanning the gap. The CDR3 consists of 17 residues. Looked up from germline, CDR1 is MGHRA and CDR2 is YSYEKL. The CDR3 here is CASSERPLSSYNSPLHF. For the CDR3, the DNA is TGCGCCAGCAGCGAGAGACCGCTGAGCTCCTATAATTCACCCCTCCACTTT.

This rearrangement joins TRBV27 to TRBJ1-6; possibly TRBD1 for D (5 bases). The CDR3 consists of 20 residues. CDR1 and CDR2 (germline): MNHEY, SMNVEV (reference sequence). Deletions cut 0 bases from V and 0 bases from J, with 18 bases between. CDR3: CASSLSSWGSPSSYNSPLHF. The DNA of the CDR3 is TGTGCCAGCAGTTTATCGTCCTGGGGGTCCCCCAGCTCCTATAATTCACCCCTCCACTTT.

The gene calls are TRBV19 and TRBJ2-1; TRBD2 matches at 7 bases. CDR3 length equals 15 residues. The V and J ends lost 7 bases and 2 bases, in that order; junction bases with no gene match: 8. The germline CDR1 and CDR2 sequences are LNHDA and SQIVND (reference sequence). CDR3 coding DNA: TGTGCCAGTACAATAGCGGGCCTGGCCTACAATGAGCAGTTCTTC. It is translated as CASTIAGLAYNEQFF.

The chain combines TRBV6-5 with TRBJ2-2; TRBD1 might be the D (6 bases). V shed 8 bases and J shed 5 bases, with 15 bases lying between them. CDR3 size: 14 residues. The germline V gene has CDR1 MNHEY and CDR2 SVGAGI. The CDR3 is CASDRTVNTGELFF. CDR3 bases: TGTGCCAGCGATAGGACAGTAAATACCGGGGAGCTGTTTTTT.

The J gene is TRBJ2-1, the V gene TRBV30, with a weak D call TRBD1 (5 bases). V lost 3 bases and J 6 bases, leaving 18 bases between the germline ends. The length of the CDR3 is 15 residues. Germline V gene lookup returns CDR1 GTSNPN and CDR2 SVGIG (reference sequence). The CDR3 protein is CAWSQSFRRGNEQFF. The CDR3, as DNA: TGTGCCTGGAGCCAGTCGTTTAGAAGGGGCAATGAGCAGTTCTTC.

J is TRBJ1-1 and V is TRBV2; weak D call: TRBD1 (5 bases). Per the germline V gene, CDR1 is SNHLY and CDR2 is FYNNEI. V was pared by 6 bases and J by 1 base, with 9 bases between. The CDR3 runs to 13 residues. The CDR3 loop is CASSLQENTEAFF. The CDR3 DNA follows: TGTGCCAGCAGCCTACAGGAGAACACTGAAGCTTTCTTT.

The CDR3 here is CASSLATGTGGSGANVLTF. DNA of the CDR3: TGTGCCAGCAGCTTAGCAACCGGGACGGGGGGCTCTGGGGCCAACGTCCTGACTTTC. V and J are TRBV7-9 and TRBJ2-6; 7 positions match TRBD2. Unmatched junction bases numbered 8, after V lost 0 bases and J lost 0 bases. This CDR3 spans 19 amino acids. CDR1 and CDR2 (germline): SEHNR, FQNEAQ (reference sequence). Full variable domain (rest looked up from reference TRBV7-9 and TRBJ2-6): DTGVSQNPRHKITKRGQNVTFRCDPISEHNRLYWYRQTLGQGPEFLTYFQNEAQLEKSRLLSDRFSAERPKGSFSTLEIQRTEQGDSAMYLCASSLATGTGGSGANVLTFGAGSRLTVL.

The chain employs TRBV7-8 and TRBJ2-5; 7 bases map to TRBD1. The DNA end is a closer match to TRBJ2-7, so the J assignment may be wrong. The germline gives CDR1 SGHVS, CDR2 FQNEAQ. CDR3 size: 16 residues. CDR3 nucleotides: TGTGCCAGCAGCTTAGGGGTGACGGGACAGTACTACGAGCAGTACTTC. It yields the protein CASSLGVTGQYYEQYF.

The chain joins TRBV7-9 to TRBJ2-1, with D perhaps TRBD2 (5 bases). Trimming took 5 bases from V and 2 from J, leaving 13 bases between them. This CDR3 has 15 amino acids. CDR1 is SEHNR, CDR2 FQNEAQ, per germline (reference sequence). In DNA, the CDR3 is TGTGCCAGCAGCGCACTAACCGGGGCCTACAATGAGCAGTTCTTC. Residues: CASSALTGAYNEQFF. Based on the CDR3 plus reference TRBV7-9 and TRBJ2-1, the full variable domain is DTGVSQNPRHKITKRGQNVTFRCDPISEHNRLYWYRQTLGQGPEFLTYFQNEAQLEKSRLLSDRFSAERPKGSFSTLEIQRTEQGDSAMYLCASSALTGAYNEQFFGPGTRLTVL.

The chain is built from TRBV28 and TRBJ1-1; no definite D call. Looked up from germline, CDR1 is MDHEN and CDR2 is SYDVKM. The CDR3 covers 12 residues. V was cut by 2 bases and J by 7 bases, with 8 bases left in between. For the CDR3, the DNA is TGTGCCAGCAGTTTACGAGGCCTTGAAGCTTTCTTT. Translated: CASSLRGLEAFF.

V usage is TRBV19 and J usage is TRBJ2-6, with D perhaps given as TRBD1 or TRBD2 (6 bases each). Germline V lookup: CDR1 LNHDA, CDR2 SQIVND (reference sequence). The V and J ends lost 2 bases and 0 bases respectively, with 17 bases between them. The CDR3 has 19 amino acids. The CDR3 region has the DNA TGTGCCAGTAGTATAACCCGGGGCAGGGGAGGCTCTGGGGCCAACGTCCTGACTTTC. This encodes CASSITRGRGGSGANVLTF.

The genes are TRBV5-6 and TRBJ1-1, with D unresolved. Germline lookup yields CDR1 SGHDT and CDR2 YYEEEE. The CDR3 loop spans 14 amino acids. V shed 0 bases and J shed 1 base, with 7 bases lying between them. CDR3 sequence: CASSLDRPNTEAFF. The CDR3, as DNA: TGTGCCAGCAGCTTGGACAGACCGAACACTGAAGCTTTCTTT.

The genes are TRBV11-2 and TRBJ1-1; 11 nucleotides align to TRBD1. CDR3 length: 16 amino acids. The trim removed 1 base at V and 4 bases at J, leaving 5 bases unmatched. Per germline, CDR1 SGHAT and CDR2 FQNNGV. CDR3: CASSLGPGQGGTEAFF. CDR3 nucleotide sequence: TGTGCCAGCAGCTTAGGACCGGGACAGGGGGGCACTGAAGCTTTCTTT.

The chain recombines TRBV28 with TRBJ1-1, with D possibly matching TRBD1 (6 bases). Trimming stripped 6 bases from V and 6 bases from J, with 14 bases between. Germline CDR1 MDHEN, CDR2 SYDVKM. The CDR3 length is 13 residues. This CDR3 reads CASSSVKGAEAFF. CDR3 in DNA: TGTGCCAGCAGCTCCGTTAAGGGGGCTGAAGCTTTCTTT. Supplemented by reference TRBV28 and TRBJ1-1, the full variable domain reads DVKVTQSSRYLVKRTGEKVFLECVQDMDHENMFWYRQDPGLGLRLIYFSYDVKMKEKGDIPEGYSVSREKKERFSLILESASTNQTSMYLCASSSVKGAEAFFGQGTRLTVV.

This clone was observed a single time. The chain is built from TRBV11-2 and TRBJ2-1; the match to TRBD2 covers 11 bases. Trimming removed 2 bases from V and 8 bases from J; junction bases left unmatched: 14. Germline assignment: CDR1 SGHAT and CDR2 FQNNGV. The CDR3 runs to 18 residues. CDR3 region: CASSLRLAGRGTPDEQFF. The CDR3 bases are TGTGCCAGCAGCTTACGACTAGCGGGAAGGGGGACTCCAGATGAGCAGTTCTTC.

The CDR3 nucleotides read TGTGCCAGTCGACCTTCCGGGGGGCGCGGGGAGCAGTACTTC. As protein: CASRPSGGRGEQYF. The chain uses TRBV19 and TRBJ2-7, with D possibly matching TRBD2 (7 bases). V was pared by 8 bases and J by 7 bases, with 21 bases between. The CDR3 extends over 14 amino acids. CDR1 and CDR2 (germline): LNHDA, SQIVND (reference sequence).

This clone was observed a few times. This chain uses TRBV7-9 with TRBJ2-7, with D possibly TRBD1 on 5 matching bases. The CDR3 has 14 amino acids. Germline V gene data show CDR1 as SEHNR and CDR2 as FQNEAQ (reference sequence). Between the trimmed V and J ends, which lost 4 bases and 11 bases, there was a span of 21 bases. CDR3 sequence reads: CASSSRVVALGKYF. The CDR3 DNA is TGTGCCAGCAGCTCCAGGGTAGTGGCTCTAGGGAAGTACTTC.

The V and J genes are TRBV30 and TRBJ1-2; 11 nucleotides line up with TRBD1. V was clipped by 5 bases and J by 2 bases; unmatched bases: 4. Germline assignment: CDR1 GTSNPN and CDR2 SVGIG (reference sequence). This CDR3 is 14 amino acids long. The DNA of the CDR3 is TGTGCCTGGGTCCGGGACAGGGGGAACTATGGCTACACCTTC. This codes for CAWVRDRGNYGYTF.